The sequence of this TCR beta chain was determined in a study of blood T cell repertoires in COVID-19. Assay used: immunoSEQ multiplex PCR; TCRdb lists only in-frame clones, some missing. The data hold some 310,000 clones, with roughly 84% observed a single time. Germline lookup yields CDR1 LNHDA and CDR2 SQIVND (reference sequence). V shed 5 bases and J shed 0 bases, with 10 bases lying between them. The CDR3 is made up of 14 amino acids. The sequencing input was peripheral blood. The chain uses TRBV19 and TRBJ2-5; D perhaps matches TRBD2 (5 bases). The receptor's source is a middle-aged man with active or convalescent COVID-19. CDR3 region: CASSGGGDQETQYF. The CDR3 DNA follows: TGTGCCAGTAGTGGAGGCGGTGACCAAGAGACCCAGTACTTC.